The rows below give T cell receptor beta chains drawn from one sample of a study of tumour-infiltrating T cells in Burkitt lymphoma. Produced via immunoSEQ multiplex PCR; TCRdb's table is partial and in-frame only. Among some 13,000 clones listed, about 85% were seen once. The sequencing input was tumor tissue. The origin of the receptors is a human donor with diffuse large B-cell lymphoma. Each CDR3 is given with its conserved first and last residue. D genes are given only for firm matches. Clone size is not always given. Where it is, it says once, few, many or a class for expanded clones.

>TRBJ2-7|TRBV4-2|once|TRBD1
CASSQNLGTGIDYEQYF
TGTGCCAGCAGCCAAAACCTGGGGACAGGGATTGACTACGAGCAGTACTTC
>TRBJ2-7|TRBV6-1|.|TRBD1
CASKRGQGSEQYF
TGTGCCAGCAAAAGAGGACAGGGGAGCGAGCAGTACTTC
>TRBJ1-4|TRBV11-2|.|.
CASSLDWGNEKLFF
TGTGCCAGCAGCTTAGATTGGGGAAATGAAAAACTGTTTTTT
>TRBJ2-5|TRBV7-9|.|TRBD1
CASSLATGTGETQYF
TGTGCCAGCAGCTTAGCGACGGGGACAGGGGAGACCCAGTACTTC
>TRBJ2-5|TRBV12-5|once|.
CASGRGQVETQYF
TGTGCTAGTGGCCGGGGACAAGTAGAGACCCAGTACTTC
>TRBJ2-7|TRBV14|.|TRBD2
CASSRQPGGSQYF
TGTGCCAGCAGCCGACAACCCGGGGGGTCTCAGTACTTC
>TRBJ1-5|TRBV19|.|.
CASAASDYQPQHF
TGTGCCAGTGCGGCCAGCGACTATCAGCCCCAGCATTTT
>TRBJ2-2|TRBV4-3|.|.
CASSPRGTGELFF
TGCGCCAGCAGCCCTCGGGGGACCGGGGAGCTGTTTTTT
>TRBJ2-7|TRBV7-2|.|.
CASSLVGGQSSYEQYF
TGTGCCAGCAGCTTAGTGGGCGGGCAGAGCTCCTACGAGCAGTACTTC
>TRBJ1-1|TRBV6-5|.|.
CASSYASDGTEAFF
TGTGCCAGCAGTTACGCTAGCGATGGCACTGAAGCTTTCTTT